This is a list of T cell receptor beta chains from one sample in a study of STAT5B mutations in CD4+ large granular lymphocyte leukemia. Clones were sequenced by immunoSEQ multiplex PCR, and TCRdb holds only the in-frame ones, with some missing. The top ten clones hold about 1.5% of a sample with approximately 49,000 clones, around 70% of them seen once. The sequenced sample consisted of CD4+ T cells from blood buffy coats. Receptors originate from a human donor in good health. CDR3s include the opening cysteine and the closing phenylalanine or tryptophan. The D gene is left open where the match is weak. Only some rows state a clone size, as once, few, many or a class for expanded clones.

TRBV30,13,-,TRBJ1-5,-,CAWSGQEGQPQHF,TGTGCCTGGAGTGGGCAGGAGGGTCAGCCCCAGCATTTT
TRBV7-9,17,TRBD1,TRBJ1-2,-,CASSGSTGATLNYGYTF,TGTGCCAGCAGCGGCTCGACAGGGGCCACCCTAAACTATGGCTACACCTTC
TRBV7-9,11,-,TRBJ2-1,-,CASSLYQEQFF,TGTGCCAGCAGCTTGTATCAAGAGCAGTTCTTC
TRBV6-1,16,-,TRBJ1-4,-,CASSDQLIATNEKLFF,TGTGCCAGCAGTGACCAACTAATTGCAACTAATGAAAAACTGTTTTTT
TRBV5-1,13,-,TRBJ1-1,few,CASNPTGNTEAFF,TGCGCCAGCAACCCGACAGGAAACACTGAAGCTTTCTTT
TRBV28,13,TRBD1,TRBJ2-7,-,CASSYGQGGEQYF,TGTGCCAGCAGTTACGGACAGGGTGGCGAGCAGTACTTC
TRBV19,15,TRBD1,TRBJ2-3,-,CASSMGQGGADTQYF,TGTGCCAGTAGTATGGGACAGGGGGGCGCAGATACGCAGTATTTT
TRBV6-7,16,TRBD2,TRBJ2-1,-,CASRPLSGDQNNEQFF,TGTGCCAGCAGACCCCTTAGCGGGGACCAGAACAATGAGCAGTTCTTC
TRBV7-9,13,TRBD1,TRBJ1-1,-,CASLGQANTEAFF,TGTGCCAGCCTAGGACAGGCAAACACTGAAGCTTTCTTT
TRBV5-1,13,-,TRBJ2-3,-,CASSLESSDTQYF,TGCGCCAGCAGCTTGGAGTCCTCAGATACGCAGTATTTT
TRBV28,15,-,TRBJ1-1,-,CASRPGDREGTEAFF,TGTGCCAGCAGGCCCGGGGATCGGGAAGGCACTGAAGCTTTCTTT
TRBV5-1,13,-,TRBJ2-1,once,CASSFEGSYEQFF,TGCGCCAGCAGCTTTGAGGGGTCATATGAGCAGTTCTTC
TRBV2,15,-,TRBJ2-3,-,CASSREGRGVDTQYF,TGTGCCAGCTCCCGGGAAGGCCGAGGGGTGGATACGCAGTATTTT
TRBV6-5,15,-,TRBJ2-6,once,CASRMGISGANVLTF,TGTGCCAGCAGAATGGGGATCTCTGGGGCCAACGTCCTGACTTTC
TRBV21-1,19,-,TRBJ1-5,few,CASSKACDRQFYSNQPQHF,TGTGCCAGCAGCAAAGCCTGTGACAGACAGTTTTATAGCAATCAGCCCCAGCATTTT
TRBV18,16,TRBD1,TRBJ1-6,few,CASSKGQGGENSPLHF,TGTGCCAGCTCAAAGGGACAGGGAGGTGAGAATTCACCCCTCCACTTT
TRBV2,13,TRBD1,TRBJ1-1,few,CASSGQGLTEAFF,TGTGCCAGCAGTGGACAGGGACTTACTGAAGCTTTCTTT
TRBV5-6,16,-,TRBJ2-7,-,CASSWRGPGYAYEQYF,TGTGCCAGCAGCTGGCGGGGGCCGGGGTACGCCTACGAGCAGTACTTC
TRBV30,14,-,TRBJ1-5,-,CAWSLRGSNQPQHF,TGTGCCTGGAGTCTGAGGGGGAGCAATCAGCCCCAGCATTTT
TRBV6-1,16,TRBD1,TRBJ1-5,-,CASSETGAPWDQPQHF,TGTGCCAGCAGTGAGACAGGGGCGCCCTGGGATCAGCCCCAGCATTTT
TRBV27,15,-,TRBJ2-2,-,CASSRGPRDTGELFF,TGTGCCAGCAGTCGGGGCCCGAGGGACACCGGGGAGCTGTTTTTT
TRBV29-1,12,-,TRBJ2-7,once,CSVEGTGRGQYF,TGCAGCGTTGAAGGCACAGGGCGGGGGCAGTACTTC
TRBV25-1,13,-,TRBJ2-3,-,CASFSSGPDTQYF,TGTGCCAGTTTCTCCTCCGGGCCAGATACGCAGTATTTT
TRBV6-5,14,-,TRBJ1-2,-,CASSFRTLGGGYTF,TGTGCCAGCAGCTTTCGGACACTCGGGGGTGGCTACACCTTC
TRBV27,15,TRBD1,TRBJ1-2,-,CASGGTGGIRAGYTF,TGTGCCAGCGGAGGGACAGGGGGAATCCGGGCGGGCTACACCTTC
TRBV6-6,12,-,TRBJ2-1,few,CASRLSENEQFF,TGTGCCAGCAGGCTCAGCGAGAATGAGCAGTTCTTC
TRBV7-9,17,TRBD2,TRBJ2-6,-,CASSPGSGTSGANVLTF,TGTGCCAGCAGTCCCGGTAGCGGGACCTCTGGGGCCAACGTCCTGACTTTC
TRBV5-1,15,-,TRBJ2-3,-,CASSLGTASTDTQYF,TGCGCCAGCAGCTTGGGAACGGCCTCCACAGATACGCAGTATTTT
TRBV5-1,14,-,TRBJ2-7,-,CASSQTGEAYEQYF,TGCGCCAGCAGCCAAACAGGGGAGGCCTACGAGCAGTACTTC
TRBV2,14,-,TRBJ1-1,-,CASSAGSLRTEAFF,TGTGCCAGCAGTGCCGGCAGCTTGAGGACTGAAGCTTTCTTT
TRBV28,15,TRBD1,TRBJ1-5,-,CASRGGQGGNQPQHF,TGTGCCAGCCGGGGCGGGCAGGGGGGAAATCAGCCCCAGCATTTT
TRBV21-1,15,-,TRBJ1-1,-,CASSLRGAPNTEAFF,TGTGCCAGCAGCCTAAGAGGGGCCCCGAACACTGAAGCTTTCTTT
TRBV18,15,TRBD1,TRBJ1-6,few,CASSPPGTGESPLHF,TGTGCCAGCTCACCCCCCGGGACAGGGGAGTCACCCCTCCACTTT
TRBV9,16,TRBD2,TRBJ2-1,few,CASSVDLAGGYNEQFF,TGTGCCAGCAGCGTAGATCTAGCGGGGGGATACAATGAGCAGTTCTTC
TRBV10-1,14,TRBD2,TRBJ2-2,few,CASRGGTNTGELFF,TGCGCCAGCAGGGGGGGGACCAACACCGGGGAGCTGTTTTTT
TRBV27,14,TRBD1,TRBJ1-5,-,CASRPQGAPQPQHF,TGTGCCAGCAGACCACAGGGGGCCCCTCAGCCCCAGCATTTT
TRBV6-4,14,-,TRBJ1-6,-,CASSPEGEASPLHF,TGTGCCAGCAGTCCAGAGGGAGAGGCTTCACCCCTCCACTTT
TRBV5-3,14,-,TRBJ1-2,-,CARRQEGITYGYTF,TGTGCCAGAAGACAGGAGGGGATCACCTATGGCTACACCTTC
TRBV29-1,15,TRBD1,TRBJ2-3,-,CSVTGTATVTDTQYF,TGCAGCGTGACCGGGACAGCCACGGTGACAGATACGCAGTATTTT
TRBV21-1,17,-,TRBJ2-4,-,CASSLTGAVLAKNIQYF,TGTGCCAGCAGTCTAACGGGGGCCGTCCTAGCCAAAAACATTCAGTACTTC
TRBV5-1,13,-,TRBJ2-7,-,CASSWNEPDGQYF,TGCGCCAGCAGCTGGAACGAGCCCGATGGGCAGTACTTC
TRBV6-1,15,TRBD2,TRBJ2-5,-,CASRLAGGAGETQYF,TGTGCCAGCAGACTAGCGGGGGGCGCGGGGGAGACCCAGTACTTC
TRBV5-6,15,-,TRBJ1-2,-,CASSLRDRLSYGYTF,TGTGCCAGCAGCCTCCGGGACCGACTTAGCTATGGCTACACCTTC
TRBV18,13,-,TRBJ1-2,-,CASSPSRTEGYTF,TGTGCCAGCTCACCTTCTCGGACCGAGGGCTACACCTTC
TRBV28,15,-,TRBJ1-4,-,CASSPRQLPDEKLFF,TGTGCCAGCAGTCCAAGACAGCTGCCCGATGAAAAACTGTTTTTT
TRBV10-1,17,TRBD2,TRBJ2-1,-,CASSCLTSGGPRDEQFF,TGCGCCAGCTCGTGTCTGACTAGCGGGGGGCCAAGGGATGAGCAGTTCTTC